Below are 32 T cell receptor beta chains sequenced from a single sample in a study of beta chain features in type 1 diabetes listed by TCRdb under 2018. Beyond this particular receptor, the publication reports: A moderate but significant shortening of TCRB CDR3 length was observed in type 1 diabetes patients in all four CD4+ subsets.

The library was built by means of the immunoSEQ multiplex PCR assay. The High Capacity cDNA Reverse Transcription Kit was used to reverse transcribe all of the isolated RNA, meaning that expressed TCRB transcripts were what got sequenced. TCRdb holds this immuneACCESS table with in-frame rearrangements only. Some clones are missing; in checked studies, unresolved V genes explain under half, and the rest has no known cause. The sample yields 150,000 to 200,000 clones; around 8.3% were counted once. The ten most abundant clones make up approximately 0.56% of the sample. Their specific antigens are unknown. Sequenced input: central memory CD4+ T cells from blood. These receptor sequences come from a woman aged 18 to 35 with type 1 diabetes.

The rearrangement links TRBV25-1 to TRBJ2-7, with a weak D call TRBD2 (5 bases). Trimming stripped 2 bases from V and 2 bases from J, with 16 bases between. The CDR3 spans 16 residues. Germline V gives CDR1 MGHDK, CDR2 SYGVNS. This CDR3 reads CASSEPSGRTAYEQYF. The CDR3 DNA reads as TGTGCCAGCAGTGAACCCTCGGGCAGGACTGCCTACGAGCAGTACTTC.

This clone has only a few counts. This chain links TRBV6-1 with TRBJ2-6; 7 bases line up with TRBD1. CDR1 is MNHNS and CDR2 is SASEGT in the germline V gene. The CDR3 sequence is 14 residues long. The V gene end was trimmed by 7 bases and the J gene end by 2 bases; junction bases not matched to a gene: 2. This CDR3 is CASTTGAGANVLTF. The CDR3, as DNA: TGTGCCAGCACCACAGGGGCTGGGGCCAACGTCCTGACTTTC.

This clone was detected only a few times. V usage is TRBV5-1 and J usage is TRBJ1-1, with D perhaps TRBD1 (6 bases). Looked up from germline, CDR1 is SGHRS and CDR2 is YFSETQ. This CDR3 has 14 residues. Trimming pared 2 bases from V and 2 bases from J, leaving 10 bases between. CDR3 sequence: CASSLRQANTEAFF. CDR3 in DNA: TGCGCCAGCAGCTTAAGACAGGCAAACACTGAAGCTTTCTTT.

This rearrangement joins TRBV7-2 to TRBJ1-5, with 7 positions matching TRBD1. Germline V gives CDR1 SGHTA, CDR2 FQGNSA. The CDR3 totals 16 residues. Unmatched junction bases numbered 5, after V lost 1 base and J lost 2 bases. The CDR3 DNA sequence: TGTGCCAGCAGCTTAGAAGGACAGGTTGGCAATCAGCCCCAGCATTTT. Its protein is CASSLEGQVGNQPQHF.

This clone was observed a few times. The chain is built from TRBV30 and TRBJ1-2, with 8 nucleotides matching TRBD1. Unmatched junction bases numbered 9, after V lost 4 bases and J lost 8 bases. Germline CDR1 reads GTSNPN; CDR2 reads SVGIG (reference sequence). CDR3 length: 13 amino acids. The CDR3 protein is CAWIHRGTGGYTF. CDR3 nucleotide sequence: TGTGCCTGGATCCACAGGGGGACGGGGGGCTACACCTTC.

This clone was seen more than once but under ten times. This chain uses TRBV28 with TRBJ2-5; 10 nucleotides align to TRBD2. This CDR3 region has 11 residues. V lost 7 bases to trimming and J lost 7 bases; unmatched junction nucleotides: 0. Per germline, CDR1 MDHEN and CDR2 SYDVKM. CDR3 loop: CASKREGTQYF. For the CDR3, the DNA is TGTGCCAGCAAGCGGGAGGGGACCCAGTACTTC.

This clone appeared a few times. V gene TRBV25-1 combines with J gene TRBJ1-3; 7 bases fit TRBD1. Germline loops: CDR1 MGHDK, CDR2 SYGVNS. The CDR3 has 16 residues. V lost 5 bases and J lost 0; bases outside the gene matches: 7. This CDR3 is CASSSRQGVSGNTIYF. The CDR3 coding sequence is TGTGCCAGCAGTAGCCGACAGGGTGTCTCTGGAAACACCATATATTTT.

This clone was detected only a few times. The chain carries TRBV11-2 and TRBJ1-2; perhaps TRBD1 as D (5 bases). Germline V gives CDR1 SGHAT, CDR2 FQNNGV. CDR3 length: 13 amino acids. Trimming left V 5 bases short and J 4 bases short, with 11 bases between. CDR3 amino acids: CASSTGGIYGYTF. CDR3 nucleotides: TGTGCCAGCAGCACCGGGGGGATCTATGGCTACACCTTC.

The chain employs TRBV7-9 and TRBJ1-1; tentatively, D is TRBD1 (6 bases). The CDR3 has 13 amino acids. Trimming took 6 bases from V and 5 from J, leaving 13 bases between them. CDR1 and CDR2 (germline): SEHNR, FQNEAQ (reference sequence). The CDR3 DNA reads TGTGCCAGCAGTCGACAGGTTCGGACTGAAGCTTTCTTT. It is translated as CASSRQVRTEAFF.

The chain couples TRBV30 to TRBJ1-1; 8 bases fit TRBD1. Losses at the gene ends were 3 bases for V and 4 bases for J; bases not matched to a gene: 4. Per the germline V gene, CDR1 is GTSNPN and CDR2 is SVGIG (reference sequence). The CDR3 runs to 13 residues. CDR3 amino acids: CAWRAGGGTEAFF. DNA for the CDR3: TGTGCCTGGAGGGCAGGGGGCGGCACTGAAGCTTTCTTT.

This clone was counted between two and nine times. The chain uses TRBV4-3 and TRBJ2-3; the match to TRBD1 covers 8 bases. Germline CDR1 reads LGHNA; CDR2 reads YSLEER. The CDR3 contains 15 residues. The V and J ends lost 8 bases and 4 bases, in that order; junction bases with no gene match: 11. CDR3 loop: CASSQFPGQADTQYF. In nucleotides, the CDR3 is TGCGCCAGCTCCCAATTCCCGGGACAGGCAGATACGCAGTATTTT.

This clone showed up just a few times. The V gene is TRBV7-6, the J gene TRBJ1-1; 9 nucleotides agree with TRBD1. This CDR3 spans 15 amino acids. The ends lost 5 bases at V and 5 bases at J; junction bases unmatched: 9. Per the germline V gene, CDR1 is SGHVS and CDR2 is FNYEAQ. The CDR3 region is CASSQWTGEDTEAFF. CDR3 nucleotide sequence: TGTGCCAGCAGCCAATGGACAGGGGAGGATACTGAAGCTTTCTTT.

V and J are TRBV5-1 and TRBJ1-2, with D tentatively TRBD1 (5 bases). V shed 4 bases and J shed 4 bases, with 17 bases lying between them. CDR1 and CDR2 (germline): SGHRS, YFSETQ. The CDR3 runs 15 residues. The CDR3 nucleotides are TGCGCCAGCAGCGAGGGGACTCCGGGTGTCTATGGCTACACCTTC. As protein: CASSEGTPGVYGYTF.

The chain couples TRBV18 to TRBJ1-5, with 7 bases matching TRBD1. CDR3 length: 13 amino acids. The V segment lost 6 bases and the J segment 4 bases; nucleotides outside the gene matches: 3. The germline gives CDR1 KGHSH, CDR2 LQKENI. This chain's CDR3 is CASSLDRNQPQHF. The CDR3 DNA is TGTGCCAGCTCCCTGGACAGGAATCAGCCCCAGCATTTT.

This clone was detected only a few times. The V call is TRBV6-6, the J call TRBJ1-6; maybe TRBD1 (5 bases). This CDR3 is 11 amino acids long. Germline V CDR1 and CDR2: MNHNY, SVGAGI (reference sequence). V was trimmed by 6 bases and J by 13 bases, leaving 10 bases between them. CDR3 sequence (DNA): TGTGCCAGCAGACAGGAACTTCCCCTCCACTTT. Translation: CASRQELPLHF.

This clone occurred a few times. This sequence joins TRBV11-2 and TRBJ2-7, with D tentatively TRBD2 (6 bases). Trimming pared 5 bases from V and 5 bases from J, leaving 22 bases between. Germline V gene data show CDR1 as SGHAT and CDR2 as FQNNGV. This CDR3 spans 16 amino acids. The CDR3 loop reads CASSEHPGGDVNEQYF. In DNA form, the CDR3 reads TGTGCCAGCAGCGAACACCCCGGGGGAGACGTTAACGAGCAGTACTTC.

This chain joins TRBV4-1 and TRBJ1-5, with 7 bases fitting TRBD1. The length of the CDR3 is 14 residues. V was clipped by 3 bases and J by 1 base; unmatched bases: 0. The germline CDR1 and CDR2 sequences are MGHRA and YSYEKL. This CDR3 is CASSQTGSNQPQHF. DNA of the CDR3: TGCGCCAGCAGCCAGACAGGGAGCAATCAGCCCCAGCATTTT.

A few counts support this clone. Other DNA variants within this sample encode the same CDR3. This chain links TRBV7-9 with TRBJ2-7; 9 nucleotides agree with TRBD1. The trim removed 6 bases at V and 3 bases at J, leaving 6 bases unmatched. Germline V gene data show CDR1 as SEHNR and CDR2 as FQNEAQ (reference sequence). The CDR3 consists of 14 residues. The CDR3 region has the DNA TGTGCCAGCAGTCCCGGGACAGGGATCTACGAGCAGTACTTC. Translation gives CASSPGTGIYEQYF.

In its sample, this clone was seen a few times. The rearrangement joins TRBV2 to TRBJ2-7, with 7 bases that match TRBD2. This CDR3 comprises 14 residues. The J segment lost 3 bases and the V segment lost 3 bases, leaving 5 bases of the junction unmatched. Germline CDR1 SNHLY, CDR2 FYNNEI. CDR3 region: CASSEAGRGYEQYF. The CDR3, as DNA: TGTGCCAGCAGTGAGGCTGGGAGGGGCTACGAGCAGTACTTC.

The genes are TRBV4-1 and TRBJ1-4; tentative D call: TRBD1 (5 bases). The V gene's germline CDR1 is MGHRA and CDR2 YSYEKL. CDR3 length: 13 amino acids. V was clipped by 5 bases and J by 4 bases, with 8 bases between them. The CDR3 nucleotides read TGCGCCAGCAGCTACGGGGGTAATGAAAAACTGTTTTTT. Translation gives CASSYGGNEKLFF.

This clone was seen a few times. This chain uses TRBV5-1 with TRBJ2-1; TRBD2 matches 11 bases. The CDR3 runs 15 residues. The trim removed 3 bases at V and 9 bases at J, leaving 8 bases unmatched. The germline V gene encodes CDR1 SGHRS and CDR2 YFSETQ. The DNA for the CDR3 is TGCGCCAGCAGCTCCCCCGGGACTAGCGGCAGTGAGCAGTTCTTC. The encoded protein is CASSSPGTSGSEQFF. Filled out from reference TRBV5-1 and TRBJ2-1, the complete variable domain reads KAGVTQTPRYLIKTRGQQVTLSCSPISGHRSVSWYQQTPGQGLQFLFEYFSETQRNKGNFPGRFSGRQFSNSRSEMNVSTLELGDSALYLCASSSPGTSGSEQFFGPGTRLTVL.

This sequence joins TRBV7-9 and TRBJ1-4; TRBD1 agrees at 7 bases. The V gene end was trimmed by 4 bases and the J gene end by 5 bases; junction bases not matched to a gene: 7. Germline assignment: CDR1 SEHNR and CDR2 FQNEAQ (reference sequence). The CDR3 spans 15 residues. Written as DNA, the CDR3 is TGTGCCAGCAGCTCGCAACAGGGGTTCAATGAAAAACTGTTTTTT. Translation: CASSSQQGFNEKLFF.

The rearrangement uses TRBV18 and TRBJ2-3; D is undetermined. The CDR3 runs to 12 residues. The ends were cut back, 3 bases at V and 5 bases at J, with 6 bases in the middle. CDR1 is KGHSH, CDR2 LQKENI, per germline. The CDR3 DNA is TGTGCCAGCTCACCGGAGAGAGATACGCAGTATTTT. Translating gives CASSPERDTQYF.

The rearrangement uses TRBV5-8 and TRBJ2-5; TRBD2 matches 7 bases. Germline assignment: CDR1 SGHTS and CDR2 YDEGEE. V shed 9 bases, J shed 3 bases, and the junction held 14 bases outside the gene matches. The CDR3 is made up of 15 amino acids. CDR3 nucleotide sequence: TGTGCCACCCACTGGGCTGGGGGACTAAAAGAGACCCAGTACTTC. It specifies CATHWAGGLKETQYF.

This clone was counted between two and nine times. This chain connects TRBV7-9 to TRBJ1-2; 8 bases align to TRBD1. The CDR3 runs to 16 residues. With 5 bases clipped from V and 2 bases from J, the junction kept 10 bases outside the gene matches. Germline-derived CDR1 and CDR2 are SEHNR and FQNEAQ (reference sequence). DNA for the CDR3: TGTGCCAGCAGCCGCTCAATGACAGGGGCCAACTATGGCTACACCTTC. This gives the protein CASSRSMTGANYGYTF.

V gene TRBV4-3 combines with J gene TRBJ2-1; 9 nucleotides line up with TRBD2. Germline V gene sequence: CDR1 LGHNA, CDR2 YSLEER. J lost 4 bases, V lost 1 base, and 5 bases had no gene match. The CDR3 has 16 residues. The CDR3 DNA sequence: TGCGCCAGCAGCCAAGGAAGGACTAGCGCGTACAATGAGCAGTTCTTC. This translates into CASSQGRTSAYNEQFF.

This clone was counted only a few times. The V gene is TRBV30, the J gene TRBJ1-2; D is ambiguous. The CDR3 totals 11 residues. Trimming removed 4 bases at V and 7 bases at J, with 10 bases between. Germline values: CDR1 GTSNPN, CDR2 SVGIG (reference sequence). Written as DNA, the CDR3 is TGTGCCTGGATCCGGACTGTTGGCTACACCTTC. Translation: CAWIRTVGYTF. Combining the CDR3 with reference TRBV30 and TRBJ1-2 gives the whole variable domain SQTIHQWPATLVQPVGSPLSLECTVEGTSNPNLYWYRQAAGRGLQLLFYSVGIGQISSEVPQNLSASRPQDRQFILSSKKLLLSDSGFYLCAWIRTVGYTFGSGTRLTVV.

The rearrangement uses TRBV11-2 and TRBJ2-7, with 7 bases identical to TRBD1. In germline, CDR1 is SGHAT, CDR2 FQNNGV. Trimming at V came to 4 bases and at J to 3 bases, leaving 3 bases not matched to a gene. CDR3 length equals 13 residues. The CDR3 DNA is TGTGCCAGCAGCTCCGGGACAGACTACGAGCAGTACTTC. Its protein is CASSSGTDYEQYF.

This clone has just a few counts. The rearrangement uses TRBV18 and TRBJ1-1; 10 bases agree with TRBD1. V was clipped by 4 bases and J by 4 bases; unmatched bases: 3. This CDR3 comprises 14 residues. The germline V gene has CDR1 KGHSH and CDR2 LQKENI. The CDR3, as DNA: TGTGCCAGCTCACAGGGACAGGGGACCACTGAAGCTTTCTTT. It encodes CASSQGQGTTEAFF. Combining the CDR3 with reference TRBV18 and TRBJ1-1 gives the whole variable domain NAGVMQNPRHLVRRRGQEARLRCSPMKGHSHVYWYRQLPEEGLKFMVYLQKENIIDESGMPKERFSAEFPKEGPSILRIQQVVRGDSAAYFCASSQGQGTTEAFFGQGTRLTVV.

The sample holds a few counts of this clone. This chain links TRBV4-3 with TRBJ2-7; tentatively, D is TRBD2 (6 bases). The CDR3 runs to 16 residues. Trimming shortened V by 0 bases and J by 1 base, and 13 bases separated the two germline ends. Germline values: CDR1 LGHNA, CDR2 YSLEER. The CDR3 DNA is TGCGCCAGCAGCCAAGAGGCTAGCGCTAGATCCTACGAGCAGTACTTC. It yields the protein CASSQEASARSYEQYF.

This clone occurred a few times. This chain joins TRBV28 and TRBJ2-4; D unresolved. Germline loops: CDR1 MDHEN, CDR2 SYDVKM. The V and J ends lost 4 bases and 5 bases respectively, with 15 bases between them. The CDR3 consists of 15 residues. The chain's CDR3 is CASSSPPGTQNIQYF. In DNA form, the CDR3 reads TGTGCCAGCAGTTCGCCCCCGGGTACCCAAAACATTCAGTACTTC.

This chain joins TRBV10-3 and TRBJ1-6; D call uncertain. Germline V gene sequence: CDR1 ENHRY, CDR2 SYGVKD. V gave up 5 bases and J gave up 5 bases, with 7 bases separating them. This CDR3 is built from 13 residues. CDR3 coding DNA: TGTGCCATCAGTCCGCAGGATAATTCACCCCTCCACTTT. Protein sequence: CAISPQDNSPLHF.